The rows below give T cell receptor beta chains drawn from one sample of a study of shared clonotypes between healthy human individuals. TCRdb's table, derived via immunoSEQ multiplex PCR, lists solely in-frame clones and lacks some. The sample has 650,000 to 800,000 clones, 72% seen once. The sample consisted of memory CD4+ T cells sorted from blood. All receptors derive from a woman in her 30s in good health. Each CDR3 is given with its conserved first and last residue. The D gene is left open where the match is weak. Only part of the rows carry a size: once, few, many, or a class if the clone is expanded.

clone size	D gene	J gene	V gene	CDR3 protein	CDR3 DNA
.	.	TRBJ2-2	TRBV30	CARSVAGLGELFF	TGTGCCCGGTCGGTCGCCGGGCTAGGGGAGCTGTTTTTT
.	.	TRBJ2-2	TRBV6-7	CASSYWTQNTGELFF	TGTGCCAGCAGTTACTGGACTCAGAACACCGGGGAGCTGTTTTTT
.	.	TRBJ2-5	TRBV28	CASSKITKTQYF	TGTGCCAGCAGCAAAATTACAAAGACCCAGTACTTC
.	TRBD1	TRBJ1-2	TRBV30	CAPTPPLRTGEGYGYTF	TGTGCCCCTACACCCCCCCTCCGGACAGGGGAGGGCTATGGCTACACCTTC
.	TRBD1	TRBJ2-7	TRBV18	CASSSDRAEQYF	TGTGCCAGCTCATCCGACAGGGCCGAGCAGTACTTC
once	.	TRBJ2-3	TRBV5-1	CASRNPGADTQYF	TGCGCCAGCCGAAATCCGGGGGCAGATACGCAGTATTTT
.	.	TRBJ2-1	TRBV7-8	CASSFERNPEQFF	TGTGCCAGCAGCTTTGAGAGGAATCCTGAGCAGTTCTTC
.	.	TRBJ1-1	TRBV28	CASRGTGNTEAFF	TGTGCCAGCAGAGGGACGGGAAACACTGAAGCTTTCTTT
few	.	TRBJ1-1	TRBV29-1	CSVSTPGRSTEAFF	TGCAGCGTCTCCACACCGGGACGCTCCACTGAAGCTTTCTTT
few	.	TRBJ1-1	TRBV14	CASSIMSGHTEAFF	TGTGCCAGCAGCATTATGTCGGGGCACACTGAAGCTTTCTTT
once	.	TRBJ1-5	TRBV7-8	CASSLAGGSNQPQHF	TGTGCCAGCAGCTTAGCGGGGGGTAGCAATCAGCCCCAGCATTTT
once	.	TRBJ2-1	TRBV6-1	CASRDRRNEQFF	TGTGCCAGCAGGGATCGGCGGAATGAGCAGTTCTTC
.	.	TRBJ1-4	TRBV5-6	CASSLASRNEKLFF	TGTGCCAGCAGCTTGGCCAGCCGAAATGAAAAACTGTTTTTT
few	TRBD2	TRBJ2-7	TRBV11-2	CASRLAGTYEQYF	TGTGCCAGCAGGCTAGCGGGAACCTACGAGCAGTACTTC
.	TRBD2	TRBJ2-7	TRBV7-9	CASSLVGLAGDEQYF	TGTGCCAGCAGCTTAGTTGGCCTAGCGGGAGACGAGCAGTACTTC
.	.	TRBJ2-1	TRBV11-2	CASSLGYLGGALPEQFF	TGTGCCAGCAGCTTAGGCTACTTGGGGGGAGCCCTCCCTGAGCAGTTCTTC
.	.	TRBJ2-7	TRBV21-1	CASTSTGRTISTYEQYF	TGTGCCAGCACAAGCACGGGACGGACAATATCAACCTACGAGCAGTACTTC
.	TRBD2	TRBJ2-4	TRBV18	CASSRGTTQNIQYF	TGTGCCAGCTCACGCGGGACTACTCAAAACATTCAGTACTTC
.	TRBD2	TRBJ2-1	TRBV13	CASSPRTGSGRSNEQFF	TGTGCCAGCAGCCCTAGAACAGGGAGCGGGAGAAGCAATGAGCAGTTCTTC
once	.	TRBJ2-3	TRBV27	CASSFLPGGTTDTQYF	TGTGCCAGCAGCTTCCTTCCCGGCGGGACCACAGATACGCAGTATTTT
.	.	TRBJ2-2	TRBV7-3	CASSLTYTGELFF	TGTGCCAGCAGCTTAACCTACACCGGGGAGCTGTTTTTT
.	.	TRBJ1-1	TRBV19	CASSIWIKNSEAFF	TGTGCCAGTAGTATATGGATTAAGAACTCTGAAGCTTTCTTT
few	.	TRBJ1-2	TRBV18	CASSPPEKGGGYGYTF	TGTGCCAGCTCACCACCTGAGAAGGGCGGCGGCTATGGCTACACCTTC
.	.	TRBJ2-5	TRBV13	CASSLGRAEWGAQYF	TGTGCCAGCAGCTTAGGCCGGGCAGAGTGGGGGGCCCAGTACTTC
.	.	TRBJ2-7	TRBV5-1	CASRDSEGGEQYF	TGCGCCAGCCGGGACTCCGAGGGGGGCGAGCAGTACTTC
.	TRBD1	TRBJ1-2	TRBV27	CASKSGGADYGYTF	TGTGCCAGCAAATCAGGGGGCGCGGACTATGGCTACACCTTC
.	.	TRBJ2-3	TRBV18	CASSPGSADTQYF	TGTGCCAGCTCACCGGGGTCGGCAGATACGCAGTATTTT
.	.	TRBJ2-4	TRBV4-1	CASSPDLAKNIQYF	TGCGCCAGCAGCCCCGACTTAGCCAAAAACATTCAGTACTTC
.	.	TRBJ2-3	TRBV30	CAWSGGPGSTDTQYF	TGTGCCTGGAGTGGGGGGCCGGGGTCCACAGATACGCAGTATTTT
.	.	TRBJ1-2	TRBV28	CASSPYIMGNGYTF	TGTGCCAGCAGTCCCTATATCATGGGGAATGGCTACACCTTC
.	.	TRBJ2-1	TRBV5-1	CASSLGGRNNEQFF	TGCGCCAGCAGCTTGGGGGGACGAAACAATGAGCAGTTCTTC
once	TRBD2	TRBJ2-3	TRBV28	CASSLLAGEFTDTQYF	TGTGCCAGCAGTTTACTAGCGGGGGAATTCACAGATACGCAGTATTTT
.	.	TRBJ1-1	TRBV21-1	CASSKQTGTENTEAFF	TGTGCCAGCAGCAAACAGACCGGGACAGAAAACACTGAAGCTTTCTTT
.	TRBD1	TRBJ2-5	TRBV5-1	CASSLRTGGGETQYF	TGCGCCAGCAGCTTGCGGACAGGGGGCGGAGAGACCCAGTACTTC
few	.	TRBJ1-5	TRBV7-6	CASSLAASNQPQHF	TGTGCCAGCAGCTTAGCAGCCAGCAATCAGCCCCAGCATTTT
.	.	TRBJ2-7	TRBV9	CASSVRADEQYF	TGTGCCAGCAGCGTCCGGGCGGACGAGCAGTACTTC
.	.	TRBJ2-1	TRBV5-6	CASTTRDSLYNEQFF	TGTGCCAGCACAACCCGGGACTCCCTCTACAATGAGCAGTTCTTC
.	TRBD2	TRBJ2-1	TRBV6-5	CASSLTSFYNEQFF	TGTGCCAGCAGCCTGACTAGCTTCTACAATGAGCAGTTCTTC